Ten or more counts support the clone carrying this T cell receptor (beta chain). The CDR3 consists of 13 residues. The V gene's germline CDR1 is SSHAT and CDR2 FNYEAQ (reference sequence). Unique molecular identifiers were used to barcode this TCRbeta library. TCRdb re-called the PCR reads with MiXCR, one entry per CDR3 protein. The table lists 400,000 to 500,000 distinct CDR3 sequences, approximately 11% of them singletons, with roughly 6% in the top ten. The data were taken from a study of T-cell reconstitution after alpha-beta-depleted transplantation in children. This sequence joins TRBV7-7 and TRBJ2-3, with D possibly being TRBD2 (6 bases). This material consisted of PBMCs from the stem cell graft donor, taken from the stem cell graft. The receptor's source is a human donor who donated a stem cell graft to a child with acute myeloid leukemia. The CDR3 is CASAASGTDTQYF. CDR3 sequence (DNA): TGTGCTAGCGCGGCTAGCGGCACAGATACGCAGTATTTT. Looking up the rest from reference TRBV7-7 and TRBJ2-3 gives the full variable domain: GAGVSQSPRYKVTKRGQDVTLRCDPISSHATLYWYQQALGQGPEFLTYFNYEAQPDKSGLPSDRFSAERPEGSISTLTIQRTEQRDSAMYRCASAASGTDTQYFGPGTRLTVL.